This T cell receptor beta chain was sequenced for a study of OX40 agonist ivuxolimab in advanced cancers. This table comes from immunoSEQ multiplex PCR, and its TCRdb copy is limited to in-frame clones, with some not included. The table lists tens of thousands of clones, about 91% of them singletons, with more than 5.5% in the top ten. Trimming left V 1 base short and J 0 bases short, with 11 bases between. Germline loops: CDR1 SGHRS, CDR2 YFSETQ. CDR3 size: 16 residues. The receptor was isolated from an adult with an advanced solid tumor such as melanoma, head and neck, liver or kidney cancer. The chain uses TRBV5-1 and TRBJ2-1, with unresolved D. Here the sequenced sample was CD4+ or CD8+ T cells sorted from blood, taken in a trial of the OX40 agonist ivuxolimab. This CDR3 is CASSLWLSSSYNEQFF. In nucleotides, the CDR3 is TGCGCCAGCAGCTTGTGGTTGAGCAGCTCCTACAATGAGCAGTTCTTC. The full variable domain, with the rest looked up from reference TRBV5-1 and TRBJ2-1, is KAGVTQTPRYLIKTRGQQVTLSCSPISGHRSVSWYQQTPGQGLQFLFEYFSETQRNKGNFPGRFSGRQFSNSRSEMNVSTLELGDSALYLCASSLWLSSSYNEQFFGPGTRLTVL.